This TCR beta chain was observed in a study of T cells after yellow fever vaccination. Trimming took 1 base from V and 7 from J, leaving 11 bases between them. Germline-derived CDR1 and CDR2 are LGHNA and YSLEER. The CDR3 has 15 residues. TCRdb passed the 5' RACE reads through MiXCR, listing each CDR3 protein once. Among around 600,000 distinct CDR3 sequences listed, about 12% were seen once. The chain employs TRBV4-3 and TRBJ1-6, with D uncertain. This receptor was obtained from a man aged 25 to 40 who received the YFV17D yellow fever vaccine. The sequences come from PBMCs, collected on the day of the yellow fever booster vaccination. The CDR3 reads CASSQGQPSNSPLHF. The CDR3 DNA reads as TGCGCCAGCAGCCAAGGGCAGCCCTCAAATTCACCCCTCCACTTT.